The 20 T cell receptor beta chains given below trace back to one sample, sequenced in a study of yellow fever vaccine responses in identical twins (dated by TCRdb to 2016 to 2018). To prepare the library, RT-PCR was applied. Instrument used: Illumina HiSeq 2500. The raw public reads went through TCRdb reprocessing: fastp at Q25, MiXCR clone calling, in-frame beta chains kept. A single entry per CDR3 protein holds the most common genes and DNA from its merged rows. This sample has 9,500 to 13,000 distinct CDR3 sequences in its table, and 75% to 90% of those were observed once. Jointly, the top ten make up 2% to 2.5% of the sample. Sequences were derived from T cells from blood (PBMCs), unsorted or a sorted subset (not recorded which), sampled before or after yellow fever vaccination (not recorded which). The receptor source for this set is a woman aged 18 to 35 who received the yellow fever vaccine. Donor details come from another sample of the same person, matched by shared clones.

The CDR3 nucleotides are TGCGCCAGCAGCCAAGATCCAAAAGCTAACTATGGCTACACCTTC. Translated, it gives CASSQDPKANYGYTF. This chain uses TRBV4-1 with TRBJ1-2; D unresolved. The CDR3 runs to 15 residues. Germline CDR1 is MGHRA and CDR2 is YSYEKL. The V end was cut by 0 bases, the J end by 0 bases, with 8 bases between.

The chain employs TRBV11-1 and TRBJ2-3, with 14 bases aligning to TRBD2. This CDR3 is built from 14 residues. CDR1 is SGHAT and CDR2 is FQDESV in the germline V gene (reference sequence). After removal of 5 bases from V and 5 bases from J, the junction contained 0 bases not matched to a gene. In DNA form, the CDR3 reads TGTGCCAGCAGCGGGACTAGCGGGGGAGATACGCAGTATTTT. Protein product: CASSGTSGGDTQYF.

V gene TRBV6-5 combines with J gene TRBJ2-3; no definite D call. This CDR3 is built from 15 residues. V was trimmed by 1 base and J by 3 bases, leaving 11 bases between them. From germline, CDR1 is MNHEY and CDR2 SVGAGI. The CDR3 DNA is TGTGCCAGCAGTTACTTCGTGGGGAAGACAGATACGCAGTATTTT. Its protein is CASSYFVGKTDTQYF.

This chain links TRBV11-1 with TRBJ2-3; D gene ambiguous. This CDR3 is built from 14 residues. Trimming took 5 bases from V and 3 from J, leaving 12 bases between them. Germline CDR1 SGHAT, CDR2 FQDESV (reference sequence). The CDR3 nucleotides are TGTGCCAGCAGCCGTGGATTTGAGACAGATACGCAGTATTTT. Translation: CASSRGFETDTQYF.

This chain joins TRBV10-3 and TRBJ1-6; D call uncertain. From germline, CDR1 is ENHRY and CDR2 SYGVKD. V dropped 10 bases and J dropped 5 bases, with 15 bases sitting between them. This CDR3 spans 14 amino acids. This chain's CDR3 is CATTLGSDNSPLHF. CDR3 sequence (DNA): TGTGCCACGACTCTGGGGTCGGATAATTCACCCCTCCACTTT.

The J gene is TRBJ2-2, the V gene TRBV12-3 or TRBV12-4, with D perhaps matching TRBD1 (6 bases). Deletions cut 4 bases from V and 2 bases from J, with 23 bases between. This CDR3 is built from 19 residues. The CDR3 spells CASSSYPRGIEYNTGELFF. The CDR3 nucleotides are TGTGCCAGCAGTTCGTACCCCAGGGGAATTGAGTATAACACCGGGGAGCTGTTTTTT.

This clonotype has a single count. CDR3 nucleotide sequence: TGTGCCAGCAGTTTGACAGGGTCTGGTTGGCAAGAGACCCAGTACTTC. Amino acid sequence: CASSLTGSGWQETQYF. This rearrangement joins TRBV12-3 or TRBV12-4 to TRBJ2-5, with 7 positions matching TRBD1. After removal of 3 bases from V and 2 bases from J, the junction contained 9 bases not matched to a gene. CDR3 length: 16 amino acids.

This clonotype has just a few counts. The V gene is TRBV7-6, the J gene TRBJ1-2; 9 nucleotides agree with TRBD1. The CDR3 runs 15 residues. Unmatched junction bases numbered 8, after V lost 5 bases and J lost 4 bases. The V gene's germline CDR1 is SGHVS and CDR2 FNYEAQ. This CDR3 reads CASSLGQGAGYGYTF. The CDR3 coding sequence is TGTGCCAGCAGCCTGGGACAGGGTGCTGGCTATGGCTACACCTTC.

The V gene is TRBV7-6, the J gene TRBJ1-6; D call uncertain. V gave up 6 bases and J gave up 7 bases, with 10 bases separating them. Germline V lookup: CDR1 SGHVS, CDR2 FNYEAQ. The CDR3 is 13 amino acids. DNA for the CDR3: TGTGCCAGCAGACTTGACGGGAATTCACCCCTCCACTTT. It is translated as CASRLDGNSPLHF.

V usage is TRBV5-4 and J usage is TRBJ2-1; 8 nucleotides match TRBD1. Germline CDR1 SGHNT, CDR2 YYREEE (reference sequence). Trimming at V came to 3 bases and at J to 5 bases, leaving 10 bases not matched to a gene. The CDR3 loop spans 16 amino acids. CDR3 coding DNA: TGTGCCAGCAGCTCGACACTCGACAGGGGCAACAATGAGCAGTTCTTC. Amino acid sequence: CASSSTLDRGNNEQFF.

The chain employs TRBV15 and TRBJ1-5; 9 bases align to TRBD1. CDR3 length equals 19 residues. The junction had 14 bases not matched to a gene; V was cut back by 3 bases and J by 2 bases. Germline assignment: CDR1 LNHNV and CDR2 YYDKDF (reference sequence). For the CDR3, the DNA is TGTGCCACCAGCAGGGCCGGGGACAGGGTTTTTGTAGGCAATCAGCCCCAGCATTTT. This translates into CATSRAGDRVFVGNQPQHF.

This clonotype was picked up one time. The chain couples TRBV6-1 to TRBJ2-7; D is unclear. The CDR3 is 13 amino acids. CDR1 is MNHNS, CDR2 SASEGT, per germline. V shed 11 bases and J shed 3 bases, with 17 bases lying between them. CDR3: CACSHLWHYEQYF. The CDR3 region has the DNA TGTGCCTGCTCCCACTTATGGCACTACGAGCAGTACTTC.

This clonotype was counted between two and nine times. CDR3 bases: TGTGCCAGCTCACCGGCAAAGAGCTCTGGAAACACCATATATTTT. Its translation is CASSPAKSSGNTIYF. The J gene is TRBJ1-3, the V gene TRBV18; D ambiguous. Trimming left V 3 bases short and J 0 bases short, with 9 bases between. The germline V gene encodes CDR1 KGHSH and CDR2 LQKENI. The CDR3 has 15 amino acids.

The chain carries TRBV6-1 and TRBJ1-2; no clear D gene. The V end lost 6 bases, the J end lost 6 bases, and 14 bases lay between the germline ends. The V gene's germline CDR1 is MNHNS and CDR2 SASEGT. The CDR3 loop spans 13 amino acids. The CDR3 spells CASSPRHGNGYTF. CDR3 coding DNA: TGTGCCAGCAGCCCCCGACACGGTAATGGCTACACCTTC.

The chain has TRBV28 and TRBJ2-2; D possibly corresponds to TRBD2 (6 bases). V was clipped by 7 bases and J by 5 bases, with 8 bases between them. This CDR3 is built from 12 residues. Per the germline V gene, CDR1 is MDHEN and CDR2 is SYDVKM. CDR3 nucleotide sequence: TGTGCCAGCACCCGGGGGACCGGGGAGCTGTTTTTT. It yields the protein CASTRGTGELFF.

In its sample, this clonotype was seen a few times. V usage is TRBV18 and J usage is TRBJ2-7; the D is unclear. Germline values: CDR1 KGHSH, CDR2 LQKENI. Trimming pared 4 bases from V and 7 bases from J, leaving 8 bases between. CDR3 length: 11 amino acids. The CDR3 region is CASSQGREQYV. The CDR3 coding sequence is TGTGCCAGCTCACAAGGAAGGGAGCAGTACGTC.

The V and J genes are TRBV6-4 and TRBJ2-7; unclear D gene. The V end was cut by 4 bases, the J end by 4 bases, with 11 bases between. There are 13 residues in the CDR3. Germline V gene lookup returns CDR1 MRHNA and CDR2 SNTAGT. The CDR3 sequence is CASSASTNYEQYF. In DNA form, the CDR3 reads TGTGCCAGCAGTGCCTCGACCAATTACGAGCAGTACTTC.

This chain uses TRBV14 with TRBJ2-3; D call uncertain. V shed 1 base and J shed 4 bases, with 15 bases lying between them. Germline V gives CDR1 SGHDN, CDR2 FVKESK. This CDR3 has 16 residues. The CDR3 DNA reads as TGTGCCAGCAGCCAAGGATGGCCCCGGGTGTCAGATACGCAGTATTTT. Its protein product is CASSQGWPRVSDTQYF.

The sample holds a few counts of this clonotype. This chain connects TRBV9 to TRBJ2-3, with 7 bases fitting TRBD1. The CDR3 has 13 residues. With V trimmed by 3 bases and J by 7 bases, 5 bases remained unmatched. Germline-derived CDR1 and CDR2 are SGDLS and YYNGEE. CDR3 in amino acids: CASSETGFNTQYF. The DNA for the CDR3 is TGTGCCAGCAGCGAGACAGGGTTTAATACGCAGTATTTT.

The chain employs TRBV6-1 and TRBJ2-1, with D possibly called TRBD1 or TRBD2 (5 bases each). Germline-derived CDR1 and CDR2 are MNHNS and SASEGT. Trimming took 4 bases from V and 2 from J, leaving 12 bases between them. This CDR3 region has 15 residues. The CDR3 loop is CASSARESPYNEQFF. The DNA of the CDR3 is TGTGCCAGCAGTGCCAGGGAGAGTCCCTACAATGAGCAGTTCTTC.